This T cell receptor beta chain stems from a study of T cells in Graves' hyperthyroidism and ophthalmopathy. Study information: Peripheral blood draws took place at initial diagnosis, ahead of any treatment.

Based on clinical symptoms, serum thyroxine and TRAb, thyroid ultrasound and orbital computed tomography, diagnoses were reached. This sample holds PBMCs from under 11 ml fresh peripheral blood. The germline V gene has CDR1 MDHEN and CDR2 SYDVKM. This CDR3 region has 12 residues. Trimming shortened V by 8 bases and J by 1 base, and 6 bases separated the two germline ends. This clonotype was detected only a few times. TCR beta CDR3 regions were amplified from RNA transcripts. Using the HTBI primer set, a first-round RT-PCR was run on the TCR CDR3. TCRdb re-analysed the multiplex PCR reads in MiXCR, keeping a single row per CDR3 protein. The sample includes approximately 330,000 distinct CDR3 sequences, approximately 15% seen only once; the top ten take approximately 35%.

V and J are TRBV28 and TRBJ1-5; D unresolved. The source is a woman in her forties with Graves' ophthalmopathy. Input material: blood. CDR3 sequence: CASGSSNQPQHF. CDR3 DNA: TGTGCCAGCGGTAGCAGCAATCAGCCCCAGCATTTT.